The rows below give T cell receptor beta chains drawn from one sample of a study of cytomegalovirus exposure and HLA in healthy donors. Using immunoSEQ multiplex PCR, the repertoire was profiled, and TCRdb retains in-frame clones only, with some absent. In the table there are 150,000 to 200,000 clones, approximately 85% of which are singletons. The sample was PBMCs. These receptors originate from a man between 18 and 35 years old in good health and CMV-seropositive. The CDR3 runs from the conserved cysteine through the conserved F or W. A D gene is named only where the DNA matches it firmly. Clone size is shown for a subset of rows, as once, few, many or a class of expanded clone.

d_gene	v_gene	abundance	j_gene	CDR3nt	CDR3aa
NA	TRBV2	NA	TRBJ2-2	TGTGCCAGCAGTCCCTCGCGGGAGAACACCGGGGAGCTGTTTTTT	CASSPSRENTGELFF
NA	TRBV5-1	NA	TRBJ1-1	TGCGCCAGCAGCTTTCAAGCAAACGCGAACACTGAAGCTTTCTTT	CASSFQANANTEAFF
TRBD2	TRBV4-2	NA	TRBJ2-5	TGTGCCAGCAGCCAAGGGGACGGACTAGTTTTTGGCGGGGAGACCCAGTACTTC	CASSQGDGLVFGGETQYF
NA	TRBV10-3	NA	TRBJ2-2	TGTGCCATCAGTGAATTGTTAGGGAGGACGACCGGGGAGCTGTTTTTT	CAISELLGRTTGELFF
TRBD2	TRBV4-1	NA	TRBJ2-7	TGCGCCAGCAGCCCCCGGGGGGACGAGCAGTACTTC	CASSPRGDEQYF
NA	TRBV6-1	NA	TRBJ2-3	TGTGCCAGCAGTGAAGAGGCGTTGAGGGCGGGTAGCACAGATACGCAGTATTTT	CASSEEALRAGSTDTQYF
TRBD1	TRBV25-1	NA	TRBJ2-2	TGTGCCAGCAGTGCCGACAGGGGGAACACCGGGGAGCTGTTTTTT	CASSADRGNTGELFF
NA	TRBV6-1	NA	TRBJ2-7	TGTGCCAGCAGTGAGTTTATCACAGGGTCCTACGAGCAGTACTTC	CASSEFITGSYEQYF
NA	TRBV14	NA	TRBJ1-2	TGTGCCAGCAGCCAAGATTCGGGTCCGATGGGCTACACCTTC	CASSQDSGPMGYTF
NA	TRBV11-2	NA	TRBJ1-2	TGTGCCAGCAGCCTGGCGGGGATTTCCTATGGCTACACCTTC	CASSLAGISYGYTF
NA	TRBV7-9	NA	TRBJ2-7	TGTGCCAGCAGCCCCGAGGCGGGGGCCACCTACGAGCAGTACTTC	CASSPEAGATYEQYF
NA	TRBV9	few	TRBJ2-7	TGTGCCAGCAGCGTAGGGCAGGGAACCTCCTACGAGCAGTACTTC	CASSVGQGTSYEQYF
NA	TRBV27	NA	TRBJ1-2	TGTGCCAGCACGGCGGGGCAGGGAGTTGGTGGCTACACCTTC	CASTAGQGVGGYTF
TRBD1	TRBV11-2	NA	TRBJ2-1	TGTGCCAGCAGCTTCCTGGGACAGGGATCCTACAATGAGCAGTTCTTC	CASSFLGQGSYNEQFF
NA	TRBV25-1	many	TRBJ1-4	TGTGCCAGCAGTGAAGGCAGGGAGGTAGAAAAACTGTTTTTT	CASSEGREVEKLFF
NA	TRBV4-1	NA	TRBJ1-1	TGCGCCAGCAGCCAAGATGGGCGGGGGAACACTGAAGCTTTCTTT	CASSQDGRGNTEAFF
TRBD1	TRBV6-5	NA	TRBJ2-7	TGTGCCAGCAGTACGGAGATAGGGACAGGCGAGCAGTACTTC	CASSTEIGTGEQYF
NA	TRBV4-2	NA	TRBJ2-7	TGTGCCAGCAGCCAAGGGTTGGGACTCCGTGCCTACGAGCAGTACTTC	CASSQGLGLRAYEQYF
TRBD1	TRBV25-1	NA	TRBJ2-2	TGTGCCAGCAGTCTTCCGGGACAGGGGAGCGCGAACACCGGGGAGCTGTTTTTT	CASSLPGQGSANTGELFF
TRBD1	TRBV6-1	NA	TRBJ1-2	TGTGCCAGCAGTGAACTTAGGGGACAGGGCTATGGCTACACCTTC	CASSELRGQGYGYTF
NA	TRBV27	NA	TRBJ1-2	TGTGCCAGCATGGGGAGGGGGGCGGGGGGCAGCTATGGCTACACCTTC	CASMGRGAGGSYGYTF
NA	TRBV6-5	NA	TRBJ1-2	TGTGCCAGCAGTACCGACAGTCTCTATGGCTACACCTTC	CASSTDSLYGYTF
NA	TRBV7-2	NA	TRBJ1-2	TGTGCCAGCAGCCTACAGGGTGCCTATGGCTACACCTTC	CASSLQGAYGYTF
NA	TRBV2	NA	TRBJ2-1	TGTGCCAGCAGTGGGCGTGGAGGGATTAATGAGCAGTTCTTC	CASSGRGGINEQFF
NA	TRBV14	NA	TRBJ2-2	TGTGCCAGCAGCCAAGCGAGGGATCGCACCGGGGAGCTGTTTTTT	CASSQARDRTGELFF
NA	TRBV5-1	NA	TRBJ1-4	TGCGCCAGCAGCTTCGCTGGACAGTCTAATGAAAAACTGTTTTTT	CASSFAGQSNEKLFF
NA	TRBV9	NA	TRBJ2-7	TGTGCCAGCAGCCCTACAGGTTCTAGCTCCTACGAGCAGTACTTC	CASSPTGSSSYEQYF
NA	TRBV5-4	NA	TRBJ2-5	TGTGCCAGCAGCCATCCCGACAGGGAGACCCAGTACTTC	CASSHPDRETQYF
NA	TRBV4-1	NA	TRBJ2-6	TGCGCCAGCAGCCAAGAACAATCTGGGGCCAACGTCCTGACTTTC	CASSQEQSGANVLTF
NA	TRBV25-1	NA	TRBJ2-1	TGTGCCAGCAGTGAATATAAAAGGGGGGGGTACAATGAGCAGTTCTTC	CASSEYKRGGYNEQFF
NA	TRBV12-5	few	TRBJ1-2	TGTGCTAGTGGACATACAGGGTCCAGCGTCAGTGGCTACACCTTC	CASGHTGSSVSGYTF
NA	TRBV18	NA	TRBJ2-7	TGTGCCAGCTCACCACAGGACAGCGTCTACGAGCAGTACTTC	CASSPQDSVYEQYF
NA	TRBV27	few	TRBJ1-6	TGTGCCAGCAGTTTAGGACAGCAAAGGAATTCACCCCTCCACTTT	CASSLGQQRNSPLHF
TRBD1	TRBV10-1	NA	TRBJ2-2	TGCGCCAGCAGTGAGTCGGCTACAGGGGGCCGGACCGGGGAGCTGTTTTTT	CASSESATGGRTGELFF
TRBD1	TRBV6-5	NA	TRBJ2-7	TGTGCCAGCAGTTATGACAGGGGGCCCTACGAGCAGTACTTC	CASSYDRGPYEQYF
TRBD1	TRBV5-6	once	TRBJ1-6	TGTGCCAGCAGCTTGGGGGCCAGGGGGCACTCACCCCTCCACTTT	CASSLGARGHSPLHF
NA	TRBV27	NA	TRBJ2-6	TGTGCCAGCAGTACGTGGCTGTCTGGGGCCAACGTCCTGACTTTC	CASSTWLSGANVLTF
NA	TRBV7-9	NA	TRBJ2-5	TGTGCCAGCAGCTTAGTTCTACAAGAGACCCAGTACTTC	CASSLVLQETQYF
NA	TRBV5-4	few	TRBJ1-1	TGTGCCAGCAGCCCCCCGGGGGAAGTCGACACTGAAGCTTTCTTT	CASSPPGEVDTEAFF
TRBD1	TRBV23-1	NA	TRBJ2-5	TGCGCCAGCAGTCTTTGGACAGGGGAGCATCGGACCCAGTACTTC	CASSLWTGEHRTQYF